These 17 T cell receptor beta chains originate from one sample sequenced in a study of radiotherapy plus CTLA-4 blockade in lung cancer. This table comes from immunoSEQ multiplex PCR, and its TCRdb copy is limited to in-frame clones, with some not included. The repertoire includes about 90,000 clones, under 85% of them detected once, and roughly 15% sits in the top ten. The input for sequencing was peripheral blood, taken from a patient treated with radiotherapy plus ipilimumab. Receptors originate from a human donor with non-small cell lung cancer that progressed on radiotherapy plus ipilimumab.

Note on this clone: Mismatch with germline at one junction end may stem from a read error. The same CDR3 can be traced to other DNA sequences in this sample. The chain couples TRBV2 to TRBJ1-4; no firm D call. The CDR3 sequence is 13 residues long. CDR1 SNHLY and CDR2 FYNNEI come from the germline V gene. As DNA, the CDR3 is TGTGCCACCCAGGTGGACCTCGGTGAAAAATTGTTTTTT. As protein: CATQVDLGEKLFF. Supplemented by reference TRBV2 and TRBJ1-4, the full variable domain reads EPEVTQTPSHQVTQMGQEVILRCVPISNHLYFYWYRQILGQKVEFLVSFYNNEISEKSEIFDDQFSVERPDGSNFTLKIRSTKLEDSAMYFCATQVDLGEKLFFGSGTQLSVL.

The chain links TRBV10-3 to TRBJ2-2; no clear D. Germline lookup yields CDR1 ENHRY and CDR2 SYGVKD. This CDR3 has 13 residues. Trimming took 7 bases from V and 5 from J, leaving 11 bases between them. CDR3 nucleotides: TGTGCCATCACCGGCATGGGGACCGGGGAGCTGTTTTTT. This translates into CAITGMGTGELFF.

The rearrangement uses TRBV5-1 and TRBJ1-5; D is unclear. In germline, CDR1 is SGHRS, CDR2 YFSETQ. CDR3 length: 14 amino acids. Trimming removed 0 bases from V and 5 bases from J, with 9 bases in between. The CDR3 is CASSLGEEDQPQHF. The CDR3 DNA reads TGCGCCAGCAGCTTGGGGGAGGAAGATCAGCCCCAGCATTTT.

V and J are TRBV19 and TRBJ2-6; 8 bases map to TRBD1. Trimming at V came to 1 base and at J to 0 bases, leaving 8 bases not matched to a gene. The length of the CDR3 is 19 residues. Per germline, CDR1 LNHDA and CDR2 SQIVND (reference sequence). This chain's CDR3 is CASSIAPGTGSSGANVLTF. The CDR3 region has the DNA TGTGCCAGTAGTATAGCCCCCGGGACAGGTAGCTCTGGGGCCAACGTCCTGACTTTC.

This clone has only a few counts. The genes are TRBV10-3 and TRBJ2-2; 8 bases agree with TRBD1. The CDR3 runs 16 residues. Trimming took 6 bases from V and 0 from J; bases not matched to a gene: 6. CDR1 and CDR2 from the germline V gene are ENHRY and SYGVKD. The CDR3 sequence: CAISKAQGANTGELFF. CDR3 DNA sequence: TGTGCCATCAGCAAGGCACAGGGGGCGAACACCGGGGAGCTGTTTTTT.

The J gene is TRBJ2-3, the V gene TRBV6-1; no reliable D call. Germline lookup yields CDR1 MNHNS and CDR2 SASEGT. There are 11 residues in the CDR3. Trimming shortened V by 10 bases and J by 0 bases, and 5 bases separated the two germline ends. In nucleotides, the CDR3 is TGTGCCACAAGCAGCACAGATACGCAGTATTTT. Its translation is CATSSTDTQYF.

The J gene is TRBJ2-1, the V gene TRBV11-2; D ambiguous. Germline CDR1 is SGHAT and CDR2 is FQNNGV. Trimming removed 5 bases from V and 0 bases from J, with 17 bases in between. The CDR3 is made up of 17 amino acids. CDR3 sequence: CASSAQHQVHSYNEQFF. The CDR3 DNA is TGTGCCAGCAGCGCCCAACATCAGGTCCACTCCTACAATGAGCAGTTCTTC. Together with reference TRBV11-2 and TRBJ2-1, the CDR3 gives the full variable domain: EAGVAQSPRYKIIEKRQSVAFWCNPISGHATLYWYQQILGQGPKLLIQFQNNGVVDDSQLPKDRFSAERLKGVDSTLKIQPAKLEDSAVYLCASSAQHQVHSYNEQFFGPGTRLTVL.

The chain is built from TRBV4-1 and TRBJ1-6; D is undetermined. Germline values: CDR1 MGHRA, CDR2 YSYEKL. The CDR3 runs to 14 residues. Trimming stripped 4 bases from V and 9 bases from J, with 13 bases between. The CDR3 protein is CASSLQEGISPLHF. CDR3 coding DNA: TGCGCCAGCAGCCTTCAAGAAGGTATTTCACCCCTCCACTTT.

The chain joins TRBV6-5 to TRBJ2-7; the match to TRBD1 covers 8 bases. Germline V lookup: CDR1 MNHEY, CDR2 SVGAGI. V trimming: 8 bases; J trimming: 5 bases; junction bases outside the gene matches: 11. The CDR3 consists of 14 residues. CDR3 sequence: CASARGQGANEQYF. As DNA, the CDR3 is TGTGCCAGCGCTCGGGGGCAGGGGGCGAACGAGCAGTACTTC.

The J gene is TRBJ1-1, the V gene TRBV6-5, with D hard to call. V lost 5 bases to trimming and J lost 3 bases, with 10 bases between them. This CDR3 spans 13 amino acids. Germline V gene sequence: CDR1 MNHEY, CDR2 SVGAGI. CDR3 region: CASSPRLHTEAFF. The DNA of the CDR3 is TGTGCCAGCAGTCCCCGGCTTCACACTGAAGCTTTCTTT.

V is TRBV13 and J is TRBJ2-3; either TRBD1 or TRBD2 may supply D (5 bases each). Germline-derived CDR1 and CDR2 are PRHDT and FYEKMQ (reference sequence). The CDR3 contains 15 residues. V was clipped by 7 bases and J by 4 bases, with 18 bases between them. CDR3 sequence reads: CASTLEGFNADTQYF. In DNA form, the CDR3 reads TGTGCCAGCACCCTAGAGGGGTTTAACGCAGATACGCAGTATTTT.

The chain recombines TRBV7-9 with TRBJ1-1, with 7 positions matching TRBD1. Germline values: CDR1 SEHNR, CDR2 FQNEAQ (reference sequence). This CDR3 is built from 16 residues. V was pared by 5 bases and J by 0 bases, with 9 bases of the junction left unmatched. CDR3 nucleotide sequence: TGTGCCAGCAGCCGGGGACAGCTCCAGATGAACACTGAAGCTTTCTTT. Residues: CASSRGQLQMNTEAFF.

The chain recombines TRBV2 with TRBJ1-1; D not resolved. CDR3 size: 14 residues. CDR1 and CDR2 (germline): SNHLY, FYNNEI. V gave up 7 bases and J gave up 1 base, with 13 bases separating them. The CDR3 reads CASIGRVGNTEAFF. The DNA of the CDR3 is TGTGCCAGCATCGGGCGGGTTGGGAACACTGAAGCTTTCTTT.

This chain links TRBV9 with TRBJ2-3, with D possibly TRBD2 on 6 matching bases. CDR1 is SGDLS and CDR2 is YYNGEE in the germline V gene. V was clipped by 0 bases and J by 4 bases, with 12 bases between them. The CDR3 sequence is 15 residues long. The CDR3 reads CASSVETGAADTQYF. For the CDR3, the DNA is TGTGCCAGCAGCGTAGAAACGGGAGCCGCAGATACGCAGTATTTT. Complete variable domain (other parts from reference TRBV9 and TRBJ2-3): DSGVTQTPKHLITATGQRVTLRCSPRSGDLSVYWYQQSLDQGLQFLIQYYNGEERAKGNILERFSAQQFPDLHSELNLSSLELGDSALYFCASSVETGAADTQYFGPGTRLTVL.

The rearrangement joins TRBV28 to TRBJ1-4; TRBD1 aligns across 9 bases. V was pared by 2 bases and J by 8 bases, with 3 bases of the junction left unmatched. Germline-derived CDR1 and CDR2 are MDHEN and SYDVKM. The CDR3 length is 14 residues. The CDR3 nucleotides are TGTGCCAGCAGTTTAGGACAGGGGAGGGAAAAACTGTTTTTT. Amino acids: CASSLGQGREKLFF. Full variable domain (outside the CDR3, taken from reference TRBV28 and TRBJ1-4): DVKVTQSSRYLVKRTGEKVFLECVQDMDHENMFWYRQDPGLGLRLIYFSYDVKMKEKGDIPEGYSVSREKKERFSLILESASTNQTSMYLCASSLGQGREKLFFGSGTQLSVL.

The V call is TRBV2, the J call TRBJ1-4; tentatively, D is TRBD1 (5 bases). Looked up from germline, CDR1 is SNHLY and CDR2 is FYNNEI. V was shortened by 6 bases and J by 8 bases, with 13 bases between the two germline ends. The CDR3 sequence is 13 residues long. The chain's CDR3 is CASRGVPGEKLFF. CDR3 nucleotides: TGTGCCAGCAGGGGGGTACCCGGGGAAAAACTGTTTTTT.

The chain carries TRBV7-9 and TRBJ2-5; D is uncertain. The CDR3 contains 15 residues. V was trimmed by 0 bases and J by 1 base, leaving 9 bases between them. CDR1 and CDR2 from the germline V gene are SEHNR and FQNEAQ (reference sequence). The CDR3 nucleotides are TGTGCCAGCAGCTTAGCTGGTTGGGGCCAAGAGACCCAGTACTTC. Its translation: CASSLAGWGQETQYF. Full variable domain (rest looked up from reference TRBV7-9 and TRBJ2-5): DTGVSQNPRHKITKRGQNVTFRCDPISEHNRLYWYRQTLGQGPEFLTYFQNEAQLEKSRLLSDRFSAERPKGSFSTLEIQRTEQGDSAMYLCASSLAGWGQETQYFGPGTRLLVL.